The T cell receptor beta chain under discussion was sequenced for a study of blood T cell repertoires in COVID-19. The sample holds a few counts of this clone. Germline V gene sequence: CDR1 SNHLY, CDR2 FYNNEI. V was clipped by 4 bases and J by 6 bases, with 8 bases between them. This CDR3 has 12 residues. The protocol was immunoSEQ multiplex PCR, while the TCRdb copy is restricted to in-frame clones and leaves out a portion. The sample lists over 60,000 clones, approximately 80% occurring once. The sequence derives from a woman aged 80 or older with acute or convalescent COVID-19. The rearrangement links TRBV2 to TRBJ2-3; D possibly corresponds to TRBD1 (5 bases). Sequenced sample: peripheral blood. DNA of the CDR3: TGTGCCAGCAGTGGGGGCTTCGATACGCAGTATTTT. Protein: CASSGGFDTQYF. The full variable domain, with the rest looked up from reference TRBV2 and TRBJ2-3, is EPEVTQTPSHQVTQMGQEVILRCVPISNHLYFYWYRQILGQKVEFLVSFYNNEISEKSEIFDDQFSVERPDGSNFTLKIRSTKLEDSAMYFCASSGGFDTQYFGPGTRLTVL.